This TCR beta chain was identified in a study of blood T cells in healthy people across ages. Study-wide results and caveats: Across samples, TCR beta diversity tracked strongly with naive T cell percentage. When one million T cells were used, diversity estimates were thought to be underestimates. PBMCs went unsorted, and a conclusive naive versus antigen-experienced comparison was therefore prevented.

A J-beta primer mix and a sample-barcoded 5' primer were used in a second PCR of roughly 6 to 11 cycles. MiXCR, applied by TCRdb to the 5' RACE reads, yields one record per CDR3 protein. The sample yields fewer than 800,000 distinct CDR3 sequences, 20% to 25% seen once. The germline V gene has CDR1 MDHEN and CDR2 SYDVKM. CDR3 length equals 14 residues. V was cut by 5 bases and J by 5 bases, with 15 bases left in between. Remarks on this clonotype: Its specificity is unknown.

Sample: blood. This receptor was obtained from a man between 70 and 80 years old in good health. The V call is TRBV28, the J call TRBJ1-1, with D maybe TRBD1 (6 bases). CDR3 DNA sequence: TGTGCCAGCAGTGGTCTAGGGGGTAGGACTGAAGCTTTCTTT. It specifies CASSGLGGRTEAFF.